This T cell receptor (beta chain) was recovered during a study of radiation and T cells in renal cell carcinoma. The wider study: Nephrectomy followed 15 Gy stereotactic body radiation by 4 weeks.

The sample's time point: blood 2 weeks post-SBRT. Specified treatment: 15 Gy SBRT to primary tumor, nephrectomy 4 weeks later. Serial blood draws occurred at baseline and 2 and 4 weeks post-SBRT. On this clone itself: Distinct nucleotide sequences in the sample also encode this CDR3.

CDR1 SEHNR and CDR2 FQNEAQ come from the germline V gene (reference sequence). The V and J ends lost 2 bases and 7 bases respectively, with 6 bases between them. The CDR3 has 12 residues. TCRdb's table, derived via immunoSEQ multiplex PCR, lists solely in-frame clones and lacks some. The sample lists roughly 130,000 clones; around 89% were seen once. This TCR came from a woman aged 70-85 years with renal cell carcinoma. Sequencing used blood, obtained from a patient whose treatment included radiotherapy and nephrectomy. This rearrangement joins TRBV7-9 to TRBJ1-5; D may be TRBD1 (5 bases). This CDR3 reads CASSLRGQPQHF. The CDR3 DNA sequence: TGTGCCAGCAGCTTACGGGGCCAGCCCCAGCATTTT.